The TCR beta chain under discussion was sequenced for a study of shared T cell receptors in the human thymus. Germline CDR1 reads SGHNT; CDR2 reads YENEEA. The V end was cut by 3 bases, the J end by 5 bases, with 11 bases between. CDR3 size: 13 residues. Profiling relied on immunoSEQ multiplex PCR, and the TCRdb table lists in-frame clones only, not all of them. Here the sample spans about 380,000 clones, about 95% being singletons. The sample consisted of thymocytes. The TCR sequence derives from a human donor. This chain uses TRBV11-3 with TRBJ2-7; D is possibly TRBD1 or TRBD2 (5 bases each). CDR3 DNA sequence: TGTGCCAGCAGCTTTACTTGGGGGAACGAGCAGTACTTC. Translated: CASSFTWGNEQYF.